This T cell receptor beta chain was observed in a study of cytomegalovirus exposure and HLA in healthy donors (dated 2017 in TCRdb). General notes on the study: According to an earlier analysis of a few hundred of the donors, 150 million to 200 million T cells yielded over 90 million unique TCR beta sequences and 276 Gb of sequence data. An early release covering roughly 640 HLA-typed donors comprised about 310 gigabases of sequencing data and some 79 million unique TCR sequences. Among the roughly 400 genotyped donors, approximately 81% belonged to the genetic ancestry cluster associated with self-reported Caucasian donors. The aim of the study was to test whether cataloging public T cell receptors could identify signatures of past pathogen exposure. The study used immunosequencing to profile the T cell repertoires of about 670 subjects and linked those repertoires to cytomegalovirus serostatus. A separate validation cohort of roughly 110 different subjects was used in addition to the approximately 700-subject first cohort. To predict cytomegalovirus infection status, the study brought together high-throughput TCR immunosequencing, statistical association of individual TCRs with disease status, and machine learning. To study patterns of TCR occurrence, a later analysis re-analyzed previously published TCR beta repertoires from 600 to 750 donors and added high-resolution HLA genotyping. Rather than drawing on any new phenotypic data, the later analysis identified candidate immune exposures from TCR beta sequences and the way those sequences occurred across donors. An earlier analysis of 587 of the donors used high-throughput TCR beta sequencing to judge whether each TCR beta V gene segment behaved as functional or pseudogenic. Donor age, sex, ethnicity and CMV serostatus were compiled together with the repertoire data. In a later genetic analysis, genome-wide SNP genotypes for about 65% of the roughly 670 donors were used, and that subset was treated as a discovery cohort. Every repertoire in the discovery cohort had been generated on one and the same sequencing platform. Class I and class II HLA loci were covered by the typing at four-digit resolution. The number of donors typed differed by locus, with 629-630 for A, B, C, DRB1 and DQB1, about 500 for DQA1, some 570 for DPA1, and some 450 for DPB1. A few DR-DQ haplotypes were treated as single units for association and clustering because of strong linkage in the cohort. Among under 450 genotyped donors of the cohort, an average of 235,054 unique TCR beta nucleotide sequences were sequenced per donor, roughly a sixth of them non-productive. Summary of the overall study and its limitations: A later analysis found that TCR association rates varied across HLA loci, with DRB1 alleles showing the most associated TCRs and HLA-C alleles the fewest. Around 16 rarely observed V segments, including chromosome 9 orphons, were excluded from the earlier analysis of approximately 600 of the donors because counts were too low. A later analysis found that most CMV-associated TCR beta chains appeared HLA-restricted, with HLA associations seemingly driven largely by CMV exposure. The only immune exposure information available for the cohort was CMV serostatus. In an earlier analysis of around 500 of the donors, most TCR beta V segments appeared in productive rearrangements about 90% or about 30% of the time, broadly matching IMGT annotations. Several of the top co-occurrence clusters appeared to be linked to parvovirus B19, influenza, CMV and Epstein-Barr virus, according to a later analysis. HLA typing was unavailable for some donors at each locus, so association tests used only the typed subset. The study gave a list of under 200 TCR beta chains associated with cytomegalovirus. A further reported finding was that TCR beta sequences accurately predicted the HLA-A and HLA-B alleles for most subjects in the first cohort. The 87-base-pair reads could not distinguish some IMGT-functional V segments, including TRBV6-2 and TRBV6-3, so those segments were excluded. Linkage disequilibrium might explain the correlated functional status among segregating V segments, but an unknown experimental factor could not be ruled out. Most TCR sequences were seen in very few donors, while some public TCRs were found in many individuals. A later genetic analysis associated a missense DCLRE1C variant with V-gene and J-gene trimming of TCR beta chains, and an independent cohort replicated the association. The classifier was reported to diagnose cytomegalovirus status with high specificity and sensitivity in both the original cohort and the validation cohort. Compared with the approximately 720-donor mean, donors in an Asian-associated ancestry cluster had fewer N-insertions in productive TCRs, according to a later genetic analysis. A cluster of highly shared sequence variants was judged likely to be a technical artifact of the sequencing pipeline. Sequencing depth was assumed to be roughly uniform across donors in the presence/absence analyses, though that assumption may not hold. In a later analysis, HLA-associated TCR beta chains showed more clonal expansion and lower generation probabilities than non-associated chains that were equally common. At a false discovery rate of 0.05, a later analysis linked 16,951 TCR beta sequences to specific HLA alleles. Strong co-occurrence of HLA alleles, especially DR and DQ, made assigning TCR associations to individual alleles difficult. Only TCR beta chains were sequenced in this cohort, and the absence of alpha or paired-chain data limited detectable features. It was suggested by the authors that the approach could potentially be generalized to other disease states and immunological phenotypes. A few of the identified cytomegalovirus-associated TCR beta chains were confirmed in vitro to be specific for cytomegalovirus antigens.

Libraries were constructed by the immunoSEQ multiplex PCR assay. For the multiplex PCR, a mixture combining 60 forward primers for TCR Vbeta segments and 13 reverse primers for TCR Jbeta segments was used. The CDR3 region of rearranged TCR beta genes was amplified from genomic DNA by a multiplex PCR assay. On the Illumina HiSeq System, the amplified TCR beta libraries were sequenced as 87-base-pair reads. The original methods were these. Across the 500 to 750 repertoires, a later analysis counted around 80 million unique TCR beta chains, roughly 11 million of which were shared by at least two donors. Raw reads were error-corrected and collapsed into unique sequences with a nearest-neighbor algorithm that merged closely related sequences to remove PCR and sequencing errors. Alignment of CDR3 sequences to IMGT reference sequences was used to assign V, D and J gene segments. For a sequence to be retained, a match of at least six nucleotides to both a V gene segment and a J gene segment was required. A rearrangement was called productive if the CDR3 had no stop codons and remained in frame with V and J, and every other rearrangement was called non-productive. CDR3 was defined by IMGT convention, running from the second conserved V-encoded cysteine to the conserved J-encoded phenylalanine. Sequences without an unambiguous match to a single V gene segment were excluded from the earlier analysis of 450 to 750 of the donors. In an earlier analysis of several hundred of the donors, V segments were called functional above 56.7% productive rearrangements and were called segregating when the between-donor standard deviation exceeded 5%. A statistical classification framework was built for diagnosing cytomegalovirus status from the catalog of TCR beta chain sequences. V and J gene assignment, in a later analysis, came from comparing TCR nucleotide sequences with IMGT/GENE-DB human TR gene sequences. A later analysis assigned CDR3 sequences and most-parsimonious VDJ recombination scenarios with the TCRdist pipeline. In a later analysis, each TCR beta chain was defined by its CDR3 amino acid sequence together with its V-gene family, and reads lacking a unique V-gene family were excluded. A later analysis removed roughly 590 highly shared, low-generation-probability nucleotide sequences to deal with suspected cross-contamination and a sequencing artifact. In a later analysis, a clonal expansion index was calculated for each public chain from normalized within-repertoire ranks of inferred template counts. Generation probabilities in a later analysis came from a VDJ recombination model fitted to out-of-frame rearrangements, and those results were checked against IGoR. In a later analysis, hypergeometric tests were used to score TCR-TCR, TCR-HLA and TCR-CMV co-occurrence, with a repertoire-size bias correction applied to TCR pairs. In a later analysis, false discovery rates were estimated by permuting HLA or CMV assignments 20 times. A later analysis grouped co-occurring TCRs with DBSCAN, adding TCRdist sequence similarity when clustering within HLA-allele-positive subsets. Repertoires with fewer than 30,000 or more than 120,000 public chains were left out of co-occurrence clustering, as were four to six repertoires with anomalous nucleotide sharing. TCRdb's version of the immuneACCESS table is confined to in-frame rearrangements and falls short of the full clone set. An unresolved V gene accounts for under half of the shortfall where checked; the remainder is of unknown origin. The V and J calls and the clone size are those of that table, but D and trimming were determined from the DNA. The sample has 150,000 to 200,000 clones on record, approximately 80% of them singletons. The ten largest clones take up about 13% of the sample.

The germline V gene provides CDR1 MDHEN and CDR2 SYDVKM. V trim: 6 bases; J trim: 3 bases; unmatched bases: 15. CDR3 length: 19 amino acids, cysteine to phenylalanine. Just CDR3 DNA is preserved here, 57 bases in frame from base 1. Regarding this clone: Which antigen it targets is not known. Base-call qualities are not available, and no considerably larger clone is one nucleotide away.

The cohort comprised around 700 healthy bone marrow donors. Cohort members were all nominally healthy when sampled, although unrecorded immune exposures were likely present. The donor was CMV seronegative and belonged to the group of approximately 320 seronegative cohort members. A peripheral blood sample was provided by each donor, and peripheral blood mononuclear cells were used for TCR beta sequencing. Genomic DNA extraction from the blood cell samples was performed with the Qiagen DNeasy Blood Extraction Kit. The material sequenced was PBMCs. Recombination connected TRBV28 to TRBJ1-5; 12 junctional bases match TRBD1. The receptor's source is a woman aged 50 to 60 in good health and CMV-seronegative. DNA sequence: TGTGCCAGCAGCCTAATGTCCCGGGACAGGGGGCAGCCCAATCAGCCCCAGCATTTT. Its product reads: CASSLMSRDRGQPNQPQHF.